Listed here are 24 T cell receptor beta chains from one sample, sequenced in a study of blood T cell repertoires in COVID-19. This table comes from immunoSEQ multiplex PCR, and its TCRdb copy is limited to in-frame clones, with some not included. The table shows roughly 190,000 clones, with 80% to 85% occurring only once. The sample consisted of peripheral blood. These receptors all stem from a human donor with acute or convalescent COVID-19. The donor label of this sample is uncertain.

The rearrangement links TRBV19 to TRBJ1-1, with TRBD1 matching over 8 bases. CDR3 length: 16 amino acids. With V trimmed by 3 bases and J by 1 base, 7 bases remained unmatched. Per the germline V gene, CDR1 is LNHDA and CDR2 is SQIVND (reference sequence). CDR3 protein: CASSITWTGQNTEAFF. DNA for the CDR3: TGTGCCAGTAGTATCACCTGGACAGGGCAGAACACTGAAGCTTTCTTT.

The rearrangement links TRBV7-2 to TRBJ2-3; 8 bases are a match to TRBD1. Germline CDR1 and CDR2: SGHTA and FQGNSA. The ends lost 1 base at V and 7 bases at J; junction bases unmatched: 7. This CDR3 spans 15 amino acids. Here the CDR3 reads CASSLEVTGVNTQYF. Here the CDR3 DNA reads TGTGCCAGCAGCTTAGAAGTGACAGGGGTTAATACGCAGTATTTT.

The V gene is TRBV6-5, the J gene TRBJ2-7; 7 positions agree with TRBD1. Looked up from germline, CDR1 is MNHEY and CDR2 is SVGAGI. This CDR3 is 16 amino acids long. Losses at the gene ends were 0 bases for V and 3 bases for J; bases not matched to a gene: 8. CDR3 region: CASSYSRDRPYYEQYF. In nucleotides, the CDR3 is TGTGCCAGCAGTTACTCACGGGACAGACCTTACTACGAGCAGTACTTC.

This clone was counted only a few times. The chain uses TRBV28 and TRBJ1-1; 9 bases are shared with TRBD1. Germline lookup yields CDR1 MDHEN and CDR2 SYDVKM. The CDR3 covers 15 residues. The trim removed 1 base at V and 6 bases at J, leaving 6 bases unmatched. The DNA for the CDR3 is TGTGCCAGCAGTTTATCCGGACAGGGGTCCCCTGAAGCTTTCTTT. Translating gives CASSLSGQGSPEAFF.

The chain uses TRBV12-3 or TRBV12-4 and TRBJ1-6, with D possibly being TRBD1 (5 bases). This CDR3 is built from 13 residues. V was pared by 6 bases and J by 13 bases, with 16 bases between. CDR3 sequence reads: CASRLQALDPLHF. As DNA, the CDR3 is TGTGCCAGCAGGCTACAGGCGTTAGACCCCCTCCACTTT.

V gene TRBV28 combines with J gene TRBJ2-3; 9 nucleotides align to TRBD2. V gave up 8 bases and J gave up 6 bases; unmatched junction bases: 9. Germline CDR1 is MDHEN and CDR2 is SYDVKM. CDR3 length equals 14 residues. The chain's CDR3 is CASAVSGRKDTQYF. Here the CDR3 DNA reads TGTGCCAGCGCGGTCAGCGGGAGGAAGGATACGCAGTATTTT.

This rearrangement joins TRBV27 to TRBJ2-1; 10 bases agree with TRBD2. V lost 3 bases and J lost 6; bases outside the gene matches: 23. This CDR3 spans 21 amino acids. Germline V gene lookup returns CDR1 MNHEY and CDR2 SMNVEV (reference sequence). The CDR3 DNA reads TGTGCCAGCAGTTTCCGAGCTAGCGGGGGCCCTTTTTTAAAAAACATCAATGAGCAGTTCTTC. Translating it yields CASSFRASGGPFLKNINEQFF.

J is TRBJ2-7 and V is TRBV9; 8 nucleotides agree with TRBD2. With V trimmed by 0 bases and J by 0 bases, 5 bases remained unmatched. Germline V gene sequence: CDR1 SGDLS, CDR2 YYNGEE. The CDR3 sequence is 16 residues long. The CDR3 sequence: CASSVGGLAGSYEQYF. The CDR3 DNA follows: TGTGCCAGCAGCGTAGGGGGGCTAGCGGGCTCCTACGAGCAGTACTTC.

J is TRBJ1-5 and V is TRBV7-2; 10 nucleotides align to TRBD1. The germline gives CDR1 SGHTA, CDR2 FQGNSA. This CDR3 comprises 15 residues. V lost 5 bases and J lost 4; bases outside the gene matches: 5. The CDR3 loop reads CASSRDRGRNQPQHF. The CDR3 DNA is TGTGCCAGCAGCCGGGACAGGGGTCGAAATCAGCCCCAGCATTTT.

The rearrangement joins TRBV5-1 to TRBJ2-1; 13 positions agree with TRBD2. The CDR3 has 16 residues. V lost 4 bases and J lost 8; bases outside the gene matches: 9. Germline V gives CDR1 SGHRS, CDR2 YFSETQ. Here the CDR3 DNA reads TGCGCCAGCAGCCGTCCCGGGACTAGCGGGGAGGATGAGCAGTTCTTC. Translating gives CASSRPGTSGEDEQFF.

V and J are TRBV19 and TRBJ2-2; 11 nucleotides agree with TRBD1. From germline, CDR1 is LNHDA and CDR2 SQIVND (reference sequence). CDR3 size: 16 residues. V lost 5 bases, J lost 6 bases, and 8 bases stayed unmatched. The CDR3 DNA reads as TGTGCCAGTAGTGCCCGGGACAGGGGGGCCCCCGGGGAGCTGTTTTTT. Its protein product is CASSARDRGAPGELFF.

This rearrangement joins TRBV2 to TRBJ2-2; maybe TRBD1 (5 bases). Germline V gene sequence: CDR1 SNHLY, CDR2 FYNNEI. V shed 6 bases and J shed 9 bases, with 11 bases lying between them. CDR3 length equals 12 residues. CDR3 DNA sequence: TGTGCCAGCAGGACAGAGGTGCGGGAGCTGTTTTTT. Protein sequence: CASRTEVRELFF.

The CDR3 here is CASSSQGGELFF. Written as DNA, the CDR3 is TGTGCCAGCAGTTCCCAGGGCGGGGAGCTGTTTTTT. V is TRBV12-3 or TRBV12-4 and J is TRBJ2-2; perhaps TRBD1 as D (5 bases). Trimming took 4 bases from V and 7 from J, leaving 7 bases between them. This CDR3 spans 12 amino acids.

This chain connects TRBV27 to TRBJ2-1; tentative D call: TRBD1 (5 bases). Germline CDR1 is MNHEY and CDR2 is SMNVEV (reference sequence). The CDR3 is 15 residues long. With 7 bases removed from V and 3 bases from J, the gap between germline ends came to 16 bases. The CDR3 loop reads CASIPRAGFYNEQFF. The CDR3, as DNA: TGTGCCAGCATCCCAAGGGCAGGGTTCTACAATGAGCAGTTCTTC.

As for this clone: Other nucleotide sequences from this sample produce the same CDR3. The rearrangement uses TRBV9 and TRBJ2-5, with 11 bases fitting TRBD2. The CDR3 covers 15 residues. The germline V gene has CDR1 SGDLS and CDR2 YYNGEE. The V gene end was trimmed by 5 bases and the J gene end by 5 bases; junction bases not matched to a gene: 8. The CDR3 is CASSISGGAGETQYF. The CDR3 DNA is TGTGCCAGCAGTATTAGCGGGGGGGCCGGTGAGACCCAGTACTTC. The variable domain in full, completed from reference TRBV9 and TRBJ2-5, reads DSGVTQTPKHLITATGQRVTLRCSPRSGDLSVYWYQQSLDQGLQFLIQYYNGEERAKGNILERFSAQQFPDLHSELNLSSLELGDSALYFCASSISGGAGETQYFGPGTRLLVL.

J is TRBJ2-2 and V is TRBV5-6, with TRBD2 identical over 10 bases. With 0 bases clipped from V and 4 bases from J, the junction kept 6 bases outside the gene matches. The CDR3 has 17 amino acids. Germline CDR1 SGHDT, CDR2 YYEEEE. The CDR3 nucleotides are TGTGCCAGCAGCTTGGCCACTAGCGGGATTAGCACCGGGGAGCTGTTTTTT. It translates to CASSLATSGISTGELFF.

The CDR3 here is CASSSVATNEKLFF. In nucleotides, the CDR3 is TGTGCCAGCAGCTCGGTTGCAACTAATGAAAAACTGTTTTTT. V and J are TRBV5-6 and TRBJ1-4; no definite D call. The germline V gene has CDR1 SGHDT and CDR2 YYEEEE. Trimming shortened V by 3 bases and J by 0 bases, and 6 bases separated the two germline ends. This CDR3 is 14 amino acids long.

The chain uses TRBV2 and TRBJ1-1; tentative D call: TRBD1 (6 bases). The CDR3 totals 13 residues. Germline CDR1 and CDR2: SNHLY and FYNNEI. Trimming left V 6 bases short and J 0 bases short, with 8 bases between. Written as DNA, the CDR3 is TGTGCCAGCAGGGACAGAATGAACACTGAAGCTTTCTTT. Its protein product is CASRDRMNTEAFF. The full variable domain, completed using reference TRBV2 and TRBJ1-1, is EPEVTQTPSHQVTQMGQEVILRCVPISNHLYFYWYRQILGQKVEFLVSFYNNEISEKSEIFDDQFSVERPDGSNFTLKIRSTKLEDSAMYFCASRDRMNTEAFFGQGTRLTVV.

The rearrangement joins TRBV7-3 to TRBJ2-7, with D possibly being TRBD2 (5 bases). Germline V gives CDR1 SGHTA, CDR2 FQGTGA. Trimming stripped 4 bases from V and 4 bases from J, with 11 bases between. The CDR3 runs 13 residues. Here the CDR3 reads CASSSGMGYEQYF. The CDR3 bases are TGTGCCAGCAGCTCCGGGATGGGGTACGAGCAGTACTTC.

This chain connects TRBV19 to TRBJ1-5; a weak D match, TRBD1 (6 bases). The V gene's germline CDR1 is LNHDA and CDR2 SQIVND (reference sequence). This CDR3 spans 16 amino acids. The germline V and J ends were trimmed by 3 bases and 4 bases, with 16 bases remaining between them. CDR3 DNA sequence: TGTGCCAGTAGTATCCGTCGGACAGCTATGAATCAGCCCCAGCATTTT. Its translation: CASSIRRTAMNQPQHF.

This clone has a handful of counts. The chain couples TRBV6-5 to TRBJ1-5; TRBD1 matches at 9 bases. Germline lookup yields CDR1 MNHEY and CDR2 SVGAGI. V gave up 5 bases and J gave up 4 bases; unmatched junction bases: 3. The CDR3 has 14 residues. CDR3 nucleotides: TGTGCCAGCAGTATGGACAGGGGAAATCAGCCCCAGCATTTT. This translates into CASSMDRGNQPQHF.

V is TRBV7-9 and J is TRBJ1-1; 11 bases are a match to TRBD1. Trimming at V came to 3 bases and at J to 3 bases, leaving 0 bases not matched to a gene. The CDR3 has 14 amino acids. Germline values: CDR1 SEHNR, CDR2 FQNEAQ (reference sequence). The CDR3 DNA reads as TGTGCCAGCAGCTTGGGACAGGGGGACACTGAAGCTTTCTTT. It codes for CASSLGQGDTEAFF.

The chain links TRBV11-3 to TRBJ2-7; TRBD2 aligns across 8 bases. Germline V CDR1 and CDR2: SGHNT, YENEEA. The CDR3 is made up of 13 amino acids. Germline trimming cut 5 bases from V and 6 bases from J; bases unmatched to any gene: 6. CDR3 DNA: TGTGCCAGCAGCCCGGGAGGGAAAGGCGAGCAGTACTTC. This codes for CASSPGGKGEQYF.

CDR3 residues: CAISDRANYGYTF. The CDR3 region has the DNA TGCGCCATCTCGGACAGGGCTAACTATGGCTACACCTTC. The chain has TRBV5-1 and TRBJ1-2, with TRBD1 matching 8 bases. This CDR3 is built from 13 residues. The trim removed 9 bases at V and 0 bases at J, leaving 4 bases unmatched. Germline-derived CDR1 and CDR2 are SGHRS and YFSETQ.